This T cell receptor beta chain came from a study of shared clonotypes between healthy human individuals. Some 90 million PBMCs supplied genomic DNA for unsorted samples. Looked up from germline, CDR1 is MNHNS and CDR2 is SASEGT. The CDR3 sequence is 17 residues long. Trimming stripped 4 bases from V and 3 bases from J, with 19 bases between. Study findings and constraints: Sample collection involved blood only; tissue repertoires are likely different.

As for this clone: Its matching antigen is unknown.

For unsorted PBMC, roughly 270 ng DNA per replicate equaled approximately 30,000 T cell genomes. Clones were sequenced by immunoSEQ multiplex PCR, and TCRdb holds only the in-frame ones, with some missing. Of around 510,000 clones detected, around 81% appear once; the ten largest clones hold 9.5% to 15%. The chain combines TRBV6-1 with TRBJ1-5; tentatively, D is TRBD1 (6 bases). This sequence was found in a woman in her forties in good health. Some clones in this sample may be carry-over from other donors' samples. Sequenced input: PBMCs. CDR3 sequence (DNA): TGTGCCAGCAGTGCACAGGGAGGGTGGATTCCCAATCAGCCCCAGCATTTT. Protein: CASSAQGGWIPNQPQHF.